Listed below are T cell receptor beta chains from one sample, sequenced in a study of post-analysis software for immune sequencing data. MiXCR, run by TCRdb on the PCR reads, gives a single entry per CDR3 protein. The table records hundreds of thousands of distinct CDR3 sequences, about 32% of them present only once. The specimen was blood. The receptor set was obtained from a girl aged 10-17 years with multiple sclerosis. The CDR3 runs from the conserved cysteine through the conserved F or W. Fields, in order: J gene, V gene, clone size, D gene, CDR3 DNA, CDR3 protein. A D gene is named only where the DNA matches it firmly. Size is stated for part of the rows, as once, few or many counts, or as a class when the clone is expanded.

J: TRBJ1-1
V: TRBV6-2/TRBV6-3
size: .
D: .
DNA: TGTGTCAGCAGCCAACGCGCTGGGGTGGGCACTGAAGCTTTCTTT
CDR3: CVSSQRAGVGTEAFF

J: TRBJ1-1
V: TRBV28
size: few
D: .
DNA: TGTGCCAGCAGTATCAACACTGAAGCTTTCTTT
CDR3: CASSINTEAFF

J: TRBJ2-3
V: TRBV3-1
size: few
D: .
DNA: TGTGCCAGCAGCCAAGACCAGTCCGGGGAAACGCAGTATTTT
CDR3: CASSQDQSGETQYF

J: TRBJ2-5
V: TRBV6-6
size: few
D: .
DNA: TGTGCCAGCAGCGACCGGGGGCAAGAGACCCAGTACTTC
CDR3: CASSDRGQETQYF

J: TRBJ2-1
V: TRBV3-1
size: .
D: .
DNA: TGTGCCAGCAGCCAAGGGTTCGGCAGGAGCTCCTACAATGAGCAGTTCTTC
CDR3: CASSQGFGRSSYNEQFF

J: TRBJ2-3
V: TRBV18
size: .
D: TRBD2
DNA: TGTGCCAGCTCAGGAGCGGGAGCCGCAGATACGCAGTATTTT
CDR3: CASSGAGAADTQYF

J: TRBJ2-7
V: TRBV27
size: few
D: .
DNA: TGTGCCAGCAGTCTCCCCGGGTTGGGGGAGCAGTACTTC
CDR3: CASSLPGLGEQYF

J: TRBJ2-5
V: TRBV29-1
size: many
D: TRBD2
DNA: TGCAGCTTTGATAGACTAGCGGGAGCAGAGACCCAGTACTTC
CDR3: CSFDRLAGAETQYF

J: TRBJ2-3
V: TRBV20-1
size: .
D: .
DNA: TGCAGTGCTAGAAAGATTCAGGATACGCAGTATTTT
CDR3: CSARKIQDTQYF

J: TRBJ2-7
V: TRBV29-1
size: .
D: TRBD1
DNA: TGCAGCGTTGGTGAGGGGGACAGCTACGAGCAGTACTTC
CDR3: CSVGEGDSYEQYF

J: TRBJ2-7
V: TRBV27
size: few
D: TRBD2
DNA: TGTGCCAGCCGCCTAGCGGGCCACTCCTACGAGCAGTACTTC
CDR3: CASRLAGHSYEQYF

J: TRBJ2-3
V: TRBV27
size: once
D: .
DNA: TGTGCCAGCAGGCACTACAATTATCGCACAGATACGCAGTATTTT
CDR3: CASRHYNYRTDTQYF

J: TRBJ2-7
V: TRBV7-2
size: .
D: .
DNA: TGTGCCAGCAGCTTATGGGGCCATCAAACCCCCTCGAGCGAGCAGTACTTC
CDR3: CASSLWGHQTPSSEQYF

J: TRBJ2-3
V: TRBV7-2
size: .
D: TRBD2
DNA: TGTGCCAGCAGAAAAGCGGGGGGGCCGCCAGATACGCAGTATTTT
CDR3: CASRKAGGPPDTQYF

J: TRBJ2-7
V: TRBV7-9
size: .
D: TRBD1
DNA: TGTGCCAGCAGCGACGGGGACAGGTCCTACGAGCAGTACTTC
CDR3: CASSDGDRSYEQYF

J: TRBJ1-2
V: TRBV6-6
size: .
D: .
DNA: TGTGCCAGCAGATACCCTACAGGGAACTATGGCTACACCTTC
CDR3: CASRYPTGNYGYTF

J: TRBJ2-5
V: TRBV28
size: .
D: .
DNA: TGTGCCAGCAGCACAGGGTCGGAGACCCAGTACTTC
CDR3: CASSTGSETQYF

J: TRBJ2-7
V: TRBV7-2
size: few
D: TRBD1
DNA: TGTGCCAGCAGCTCGAGGCCGGGACAGGGTTCCTACGAGCAGTACTTC
CDR3: CASSSRPGQGSYEQYF

J: TRBJ2-7
V: TRBV7-2
size: .
D: TRBD1
DNA: TGTGCCGGCAGCTTAAACAGGGGCAATTTCGAGCAGTGCTTC
CDR3: CAGSLNRGNFEQCF

J: TRBJ2-3
V: TRBV7-7
size: .
D: .
DNA: TGTGCCAGCAGCCCGGGGAGAGGGCCTACAGATACGCAGTATTTT
CDR3: CASSPGRGPTDTQYF

J: TRBJ2-7
V: TRBV29-1
size: many
D: TRBD2
DNA: TGCAGCGTTGGATCTCCCCCTAGGATGGGAGGGCCCTCCTACGAGCAGTACTTC
CDR3: CSVGSPPRMGGPSYEQYF

J: TRBJ2-7
V: TRBV20-1
size: .
D: TRBD2
DNA: TGCAGTGCTTCTCCCAGGGCGGGAGGTCACTACGAGCAGTACTTC
CDR3: CSASPRAGGHYEQYF

J: TRBJ2-5
V: TRBV2
size: few
D: .
DNA: TGTGCCACCCGGGGTAGGCGCTCCGACCAAGAGACCCAGTACTTC
CDR3: CATRGRRSDQETQYF

J: TRBJ2-4
V: TRBV2
size: .
D: .
DNA: TGTGCCAGCAGGGCGGTCAGGGGAAACCGATGGCTAGCCAAAAACATTCAGTACTTC
CDR3: CASRAVRGNRWLAKNIQYF

J: TRBJ2-7
V: TRBV6-1
size: .
D: .
DNA: TGTGCCAGCAGTGATCAACTGCCCAGGGGAACAACGGAGCAGTACTTC
CDR3: CASSDQLPRGTTEQYF

J: TRBJ2-1
V: TRBV7-2
size: many
D: TRBD1
DNA: TGTGCCAGCAGCTCCCCAGGGGGCTACAATGAGCAGTTCTTC
CDR3: CASSSPGGYNEQFF

J: TRBJ2-3
V: TRBV7-2
size: .
D: TRBD2
DNA: TGTGCCAGCAGCTTAACGGGACTAGCGGGGTACACAGATACGCAGTATTTT
CDR3: CASSLTGLAGYTDTQYF

J: TRBJ2-1
V: TRBV6-5
size: few
D: .
DNA: TGTGCCAGCAGTTACTCCGCGGGACAGACCTACAATGAGCAGTTCTTC
CDR3: CASSYSAGQTYNEQFF

J: TRBJ2-3
V: TRBV5-1
size: few
D: .
DNA: TGCGCCAGCAGCTTGGAGACGGCTACTAGCACAGATACGCAGTATTTT
CDR3: CASSLETATSTDTQYF

J: TRBJ2-1
V: TRBV6-5
size: many
D: TRBD1
DNA: TGTGCCAGCAGGGGAGACAGGGGGTCGACCTACAATGAGCAGTTCTTC
CDR3: CASRGDRGSTYNEQFF

J: TRBJ1-2
V: TRBV29-1
size: few
D: .
DNA: TGCAGCGTTGAAGTATTTAGTGGCTACACCTTC
CDR3: CSVEVFSGYTF

J: TRBJ2-7
V: TRBV20-1
size: many
D: .
DNA: TGCAGTGCTAGGAGCACGGGGGTATACGAGCAGTACTTC
CDR3: CSARSTGVYEQYF

J: TRBJ2-7
V: TRBV7-9
size: .
D: TRBD1
DNA: TGTGCCAGCAGCTCCTCTATCGGGACAGACCCCTACGAGCAGTACTTC
CDR3: CASSSSIGTDPYEQYF

J: TRBJ2-7
V: TRBV20-1
size: .
D: TRBD1
DNA: TGCAGTACAGGGGACCACGAGCAGTACTTC
CDR3: CSTGDHEQYF

J: TRBJ2-5
V: TRBV5-1
size: .
D: .
DNA: TGCGCCACAAGCGCTGAGGGGCAGACCCAGTACTTC
CDR3: CATSAEGQTQYF

J: TRBJ2-3
V: TRBV20-1
size: .
D: .
DNA: TGCAGTGCCATGACCGGGGGAACGAGCACAGATACGCAGTATTTT
CDR3: CSAMTGGTSTDTQYF

J: TRBJ2-2
V: TRBV24-1
size: .
D: .
DNA: TGTGCCACCAGTGATTTAACCAGGGAGGACACCGGGGAGCTGTTTTTT
CDR3: CATSDLTREDTGELFF

J: TRBJ2-1
V: TRBV29-1
size: .
D: .
DNA: TGCAGCGTTGAATTTAGCCTTTTGCAGGGTGGTGAGCAGTTCTTC
CDR3: CSVEFSLLQGGEQFF

J: TRBJ1-1
V: TRBV20-1
size: .
D: TRBD1
DNA: TGCAGTGCTAGGTCGGACAGGACGGATACTGAAGCTTTCTTT
CDR3: CSARSDRTDTEAFF

J: TRBJ2-4
V: TRBV7-9
size: few
D: TRBD2
DNA: TGTGCCAGCAGCCCACTGACTAGCGGAGGGCTAGCCAAAAACATTCAGTACTTC
CDR3: CASSPLTSGGLAKNIQYF

J: TRBJ1-2
V: TRBV29-1
size: .
D: .
DNA: TGCAGCGTTGAATCGGGGAAGGGCTACACCTTC
CDR3: CSVESGKGYTF

J: TRBJ2-1
V: TRBV5-1
size: .
D: .
DNA: TGCGCCAGCAGCTCTGTCTTGATCTCCTACAATGAGCAGTTCTTC
CDR3: CASSSVLISYNEQFF

J: TRBJ2-3
V: TRBV12-5
size: few
D: .
DNA: TGTGCTAGTGGTTTGGACCGAGGGGATACGCAGTATTTT
CDR3: CASGLDRGDTQYF

J: TRBJ2-1
V: TRBV20-1
size: .
D: TRBD2
DNA: TGCAGTGCTAGAGCGGGACTAGCGGGAGGGGGGAATGAGCAGTTCTTC
CDR3: CSARAGLAGGGNEQFF

J: TRBJ1-4
V: TRBV27
size: few
D: .
DNA: TGTGCCAGCAGTCTGCAGTGGGGGGAAGATCGAGAAAAACTGTTTTTT
CDR3: CASSLQWGEDREKLFF

J: TRBJ2-1
V: TRBV19
size: .
D: .
DNA: TGTGCCAGTAGTACCAGCCGAGCGGACAGCTCCTACAATGAGCAGTTCTTC
CDR3: CASSTSRADSSYNEQFF

J: TRBJ1-2
V: TRBV28
size: .
D: .
DNA: TGTGCCAGCCGGAGGGAAGGGGCGCGTGGCTACACCTTC
CDR3: CASRREGARGYTF

J: TRBJ2-3
V: TRBV12-3/TRBV12-4
size: .
D: .
DNA: TGTGCCAGCAGGGAGGGGGGGCCTCGCACAGATACGCAGTATTTT
CDR3: CASREGGPRTDTQYF